The clone carrying this T cell receptor (beta chain) has more than one count but fewer than ten. A single record per CDR3 protein comes from TCRdb applying MiXCR to the RT-PCR reads. The table has under 550,000 distinct CDR3 sequences, 7.6% seen once; the top ten hold 10% to 15%. This record comes from a study of response to subunit inactivated influenza vaccine. CDR1 and CDR2 (germline): SGHAT, FQNNGV. This CDR3 contains 16 residues. The V end lost 1 base, the J end lost 1 base, and 10 bases lay between the germline ends. Sequencing was performed on PBMCs from blood, taken roughly 24 months after vaccination. The TCR sequence derives from a man aged 50-75 years who received an inactivated influenza vaccine. This rearrangement joins TRBV11-2 to TRBJ2-2; D assignment may be TRBD1 or TRBD2 (6 bases each). The CDR3 nucleotides read TGTGCCAGCAGCTTAGTTGGGGGGCTGAACACCGGGGAGCTGTTTTTT. Translation gives CASSLVGGLNTGELFF. Together with reference TRBV11-2 and TRBJ2-2, the CDR3 gives the full variable domain: EAGVAQSPRYKIIEKRQSVAFWCNPISGHATLYWYQQILGQGPKLLIQFQNNGVVDDSQLPKDRFSAERLKGVDSTLKIQPAKLEDSAVYLCASSLVGGLNTGELFFGEGSRLTVL.